Following are 9 T cell receptor beta chains from one sample sequenced in a study of T-cell reconstitution after alpha-beta-depleted transplantation in children. A TCRbeta library incorporating unique molecular identifiers was prepared. TCRdb re-analysed the PCR reads in MiXCR, keeping a single row per CDR3 protein. The table has over 400,000 distinct CDR3 sequences, about 40% seen once. The starting material was PBMCs, obtained before TCRalphabeta/CD19-depleted stem cell transplant. The receptors derive from a girl aged 2-15 years with aplastic anemia, due to receive a stem cell transplant.

The gene calls are TRBV7-8 and TRBJ2-1; D is perhaps TRBD2 (7 bases). The germline V gene has CDR1 SGHVS and CDR2 FQNEAQ. This CDR3 contains 20 residues. The V end lost 1 base, the J end lost 0 bases, and 22 bases lay between the germline ends. CDR3 protein: CASSLDPSGSGESSYNEQFF. The CDR3 nucleotides are TGTGCCAGCAGCTTAGACCCTAGCGGCTCAGGGGAAAGCTCCTACAATGAGCAGTTCTTC.

CDR3 sequence: CASSWGGHSYEQYF. CDR3 bases: TGTGCCAGCAGCTGGGGTGGCCACTCCTACGAGCAGTACTTC. The chain joins TRBV11-2 to TRBJ2-7; no clear D gene. The germline V gene encodes CDR1 SGHAT and CDR2 FQNNGV. Trimming pared 4 bases from V and 0 bases from J, leaving 10 bases between. CDR3 length: 14 residues.

The chain couples TRBV6-1 to TRBJ2-1; 12 positions match TRBD2. V gave up 7 bases and J gave up 5 bases; unmatched junction bases: 15. Germline V gene lookup returns CDR1 MNHNS and CDR2 SASEGT. CDR3 length: 18 amino acids. CDR3 in DNA: TGTGCCAGCACCTTTGGACTAGCGGGACCCCTTAAACACAATGAGCAGTTCTTC. It specifies CASTFGLAGPLKHNEQFF.

This clonotype was seen ten or more times. This chain links TRBV20-1 with TRBJ2-1; 10 positions agree with TRBD2. V was pared by 5 bases and J by 0 bases, with 7 bases of the junction left unmatched. Germline assignment: CDR1 DFQATT and CDR2 SNEGSKA (reference sequence). This CDR3 comprises 16 residues. The CDR3 sequence: CSAVSPSGSSYNEQFF. The CDR3 nucleotides read TGCAGTGCTGTCTCCCCTAGCGGGAGCTCCTACAATGAGCAGTTCTTC.

This rearrangement joins TRBV4-1 to TRBJ2-1, with 10 bases aligning to TRBD2. Looked up from germline, CDR1 is MGHRA and CDR2 is YSYEKL. The CDR3 runs 16 residues. Losses at the gene ends were 0 bases for V and 7 bases for J; bases not matched to a gene: 6. CDR3 protein: CASSQEAAGGPNEQFF. Written as DNA, the CDR3 is TGCGCCAGCAGCCAAGAAGCAGCGGGAGGGCCAAATGAGCAGTTCTTC.

In its sample, this clonotype was seen once. This chain links TRBV6-4 with TRBJ2-1; possibly TRBD2 for D (5 bases). This CDR3 comprises 15 residues. The V end lost 0 bases, the J end lost 12 bases, and 18 bases lay between the germline ends. Germline CDR1 MRHNA, CDR2 SNTAGT. CDR3 DNA: TGTGCCAGCAGTGACTCGTCTAGCCCAGGTTCCGGGCAGTTCTTC. It translates to CASSDSSSPGSGQFF.

This clonotype was recorded many times. V usage is TRBV9 and J usage is TRBJ2-5, with D uncertain. V was trimmed by 0 bases and J by 1 base, leaving 4 bases between them. The germline gives CDR1 SGDLS, CDR2 YYNGEE. The CDR3 is 13 residues long. CDR3 DNA: TGTGCCAGCAGCGTAGGGTTCCAAGAGACCCAGTACTTC. Translation gives CASSVGFQETQYF.

This clonotype was seen repeatedly, ten times or more. V is TRBV29-1 and J is TRBJ2-1; TRBD2 might be the D (5 bases). CDR1 SQVTM and CDR2 ANQGSEA come from the germline V gene. The V and J ends lost 6 bases and 8 bases respectively, with 14 bases between them. The CDR3 totals 12 residues. Written as DNA, the CDR3 is TGCAGCGTACTACGGGGTTACCATGAGCAGTTCTTC. It encodes CSVLRGYHEQFF.

The gene calls are TRBV6-6 and TRBJ2-5, with 7 bases fitting TRBD1. The germline CDR1 and CDR2 sequences are MNHNY and SVGAGI (reference sequence). This CDR3 has 12 residues. V lost 8 bases and J lost 5; bases outside the gene matches: 5. In DNA, the CDR3 is TGTGCCAGCGTAGGGGGCGCGGAGACCCAGTACTTC. Translating gives CASVGGAETQYF.